The clone carrying this TCR beta chain showed up just a few times. Antigen unknown. This record comes from a study of CD8+ T cells in alopecia areata. Study conclusions and caveats: Among the cells sequenced in scalp samples are also the resident alphabeta T cells of normal skin.

This CDR3 contains 15 residues. Trimming removed 2 bases at V and 1 base at J, with 11 bases between. Germline CDR1 MNHNS, CDR2 SASEGT. Reverse transcription of extracted RNA yielded cDNA, which provided the sequencing template. Some clones are missing from TCRdb's copy, which holds only in-frame ones; the method was immunoSEQ multiplex PCR. The sample consists of about 200,000 clones, 56% of them appearing once. PBMCs provided sorted CD4+ and CD8+ T cells. J is TRBJ1-1 and V is TRBV6-1, with D possibly being TRBD1 (5 bases). This TCR was recovered from a human donor in good health. Input material: CD8+ T cells sorted from blood. Here the CDR3 reads CASSELGPENTEAFF. The CDR3 nucleotides read TGTGCCAGCAGTGAACTGGGACCGGAGAACACTGAAGCTTTCTTT.